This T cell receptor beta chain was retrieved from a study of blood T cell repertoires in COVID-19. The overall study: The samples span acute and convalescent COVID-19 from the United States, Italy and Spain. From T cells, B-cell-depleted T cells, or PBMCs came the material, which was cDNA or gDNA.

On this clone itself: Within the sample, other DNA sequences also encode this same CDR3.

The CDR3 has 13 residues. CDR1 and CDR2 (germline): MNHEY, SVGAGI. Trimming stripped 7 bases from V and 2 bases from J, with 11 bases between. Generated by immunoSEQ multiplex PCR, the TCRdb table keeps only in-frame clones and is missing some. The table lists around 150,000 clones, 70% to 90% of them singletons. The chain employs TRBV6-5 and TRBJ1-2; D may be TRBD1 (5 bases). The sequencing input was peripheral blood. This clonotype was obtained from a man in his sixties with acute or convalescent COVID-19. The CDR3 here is CASTKDSNYGYTF. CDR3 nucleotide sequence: TGTGCCAGCACCAAAGACAGCAACTATGGCTACACCTTC.